The rows below give T cell receptor beta chains drawn from one sample of a study of long-term antiretroviral therapy in people with HIV. Some clones are missing from TCRdb's copy, which holds only in-frame ones; the method was immunoSEQ multiplex PCR. The repertoire has just under 20,000 clones, more than 70% of them found once; the top ten carry about 9.9%. This specimen was unsorted PBMCs, taken 0.5 years before starting antiretroviral therapy. The receptors shown here come from a man younger than 35 with HIV. Both conserved end residues are part of each CDR3. Fields, in order: D gene, V gene, J gene, clone size, CDR3 protein, CDR3 DNA. D genes are given only for firm matches. Rows may omit the clone size; those that give it use once, few, many or a size class.

>-|TRBV9|TRBJ2-1|-
CASSVGYFDEQFF
TGTGCCAGCAGCGTAGGGTACTTTGATGAGCAGTTCTTC
>-|TRBV19|TRBJ1-5|few
CASSKPRRQVRGQPQHF
TGTGCCAGTAGTAAGCCACGCCGACAGGTGAGGGGTCAGCCCCAGCATTTT
>-|TRBV6-1|TRBJ1-3|-
CASRGVGSSGNTIYF
TGTGCCAGCAGAGGGGTGGGGTCATCTGGAAACACCATATATTTT
>-|TRBV27|TRBJ2-6|-
CASSLQGLSGANVLTF
TGTGCCAGCAGTTTACAGGGATTATCTGGGGCCAACGTCCTGACTTTC
>-|TRBV6-6|TRBJ1-5|-
CASEEAQGFDQPQHF
TGTGCCAGCGAGGAGGCCCAGGGGTTCGATCAGCCCCAGCATTTT
>TRBD2|TRBV12-5|TRBJ2-1|-
CASGFWVTSGRRSDNEQFF
TGTGCTAGTGGTTTTTGGGTAACTAGCGGGAGACGTTCGGACAATGAGCAGTTCTTC
>-|TRBV4-1|TRBJ2-7|-
CASSQLPLFSYEQYF
TGCGCCAGCAGCCAACTCCCACTCTTCTCCTACGAGCAGTACTTC
>-|TRBV5-1|TRBJ2-7|-
CASSLEARSYEQYF
TGCGCCAGCAGCTTGGAGGCTCGCTCCTACGAGCAGTACTTC
>TRBD1|TRBV28|TRBJ2-2|-
CASSFQGAGAGELFF
TGTGCCAGCAGTTTTCAGGGGGCTGGCGCCGGGGAGCTGTTTTTT
>-|TRBV6-5|TRBJ2-3|few
CASSYTSGADTQYF
TGTGCCAGCAGTTACACCTCAGGGGCAGATACGCAGTATTTT
>-|TRBV19|TRBJ2-5|-
CASSIGKGETQYF
TGTGCCAGTAGTATCGGGAAGGGGGAGACCCAGTACTTC
>-|TRBV15|TRBJ2-3|-
CASRPRGRTDTQYF
TGTGCCAGTCGGCCCAGGGGGAGGACAGATACGCAGTATTTT
>TRBD1|TRBV5-1|TRBJ2-7|-
CASSAWTGTLEQYF
TGCGCCAGCAGCGCATGGACAGGGACCCTCGAGCAGTACTTC
>TRBD1|TRBV10-3|TRBJ2-2|-
CAIRPGQSPPSPGELFF
TGTGCCATCAGACCGGGACAGAGTCCTCCGTCCCCCGGGGAGCTGTTTTTT
>-|TRBV6-5|TRBJ2-6|-
CASSSFSSGANVLTF
TGTGCCAGCAGTAGCTTTAGCTCTGGGGCCAACGTCCTGACTTTC
>-|TRBV29-1|TRBJ1-5|-
CSVIPFQGGRQPQHF
TGCAGCGTGATCCCCTTTCAAGGAGGACGTCAGCCCCAGCATTTT
>TRBD1|TRBV7-9|TRBJ2-2|-
CASSSRGTGGFANTGELFF
TGTGCCAGCAGCTCGCGAGGGACAGGGGGCTTCGCGAACACCGGGGAGCTGTTTTTT
>-|TRBV4-3|TRBJ2-1|-
CASSQGFYNEQFF
TGCGCCAGCAGCCAGGGCTTTTACAATGAGCAGTTCTTC
>-|TRBV27|TRBJ1-1|-
CASRPRGAGSEAFF
TGTGCCAGCAGACCCCGCGGGGCGGGCTCTGAAGCTTTCTTT
>-|TRBV19|TRBJ2-3|-
CASSIKPRATDTQYF
TGTGCCAGTAGTATAAAGCCACGGGCCACAGATACGCAGTATTTT
>-|TRBV2|TRBJ1-2|-
CALGQSGGYTF
TGTGCCCTTGGACAGAGCGGTGGCTACACCTTC
>TRBD1|TRBV6-4|TRBJ1-2|-
CASSAGQGAYGYTF
TGTGCCAGCAGCGCCGGACAGGGTGCCTATGGCTACACCTTC
>-|TRBV18|TRBJ1-1|few
CASSPPNTEAFF
TGTGCCAGCTCACCACCGAACACTGAAGCTTTCTTT
>-|TRBV6-5|TRBJ2-5|-
CASRATGGTVETQYF
TGTGCCAGCAGAGCGACAGGAGGGACCGTGGAGACCCAGTACTTC
>-|TRBV5-1|TRBJ2-1|-
CASSFGAAPNNEQFF
TGCGCCAGCAGCTTTGGGGCAGCCCCAAACAATGAGCAGTTCTTC
>TRBD2|TRBV6-4|TRBJ2-3|once
CASSELASGGDTQYF
TGTGCCAGCAGTGAGCTGGCTAGCGGGGGCGATACGCAGTATTTT
>-|TRBV18|TRBJ2-7|-
CASSPPGGSYEQYF
TGTGCCAGCTCACCACCAGGGGGCTCCTACGAGCAGTACTTC
>-|TRBV5-5|TRBJ1-1|few
CASSLYQQRAFF
TGTGCCAGCAGCCTTTATCAACAGCGGGCTTTCTTT
>-|TRBV11-2|TRBJ1-4|-
CASSFGTPTNEKLFF
TGTGCCAGCAGCTTTGGGACACCAACTAATGAAAAACTGTTTTTT
>-|TRBV21-1|TRBJ2-7|-
CASSNGRRSPEQYF
TGTGCCAGCAGCAACGGACGGCGGTCTCCTGAGCAGTACTTC
>-|TRBV11-2|TRBJ1-1|-
CASSPSGTKAFF
TGTGCCAGCAGCCCGTCCGGGACTAAAGCTTTCTTT
>-|TRBV7-9|TRBJ1-1|-
CASSLGPVEAFF
TGTGCCAGCAGCTTAGGCCCCGTTGAAGCTTTCTTT
>TRBD2|TRBV7-9|TRBJ2-7|once
CASSLPTSPSTSSYEQYF
TGTGCCAGCAGCTTACCGACTAGCCCATCTACTAGCTCCTACGAGCAGTACTTC
>-|TRBV29-1|TRBJ1-1|-
CSVGYPEAFF
TGCAGCGTTGGCTATCCTGAAGCTTTCTTT
>-|TRBV6-6|TRBJ2-1|-
CATLRAPKMNEQFF
TGTGCCACCCTCCGGGCCCCGAAGATGAATGAGCAGTTCTTC
>TRBD2|TRBV27|TRBJ2-1|-
CASSLGLGGNEQFF
TGTGCCAGCAGTCTCGGACTAGGTGGCAATGAGCAGTTCTTC
>-|TRBV28|TRBJ1-1|-
CASSLFGTENTEAFF
TGTGCCAGCAGTTTATTTGGGACGGAGAACACTGAAGCTTTCTTT
>-|TRBV2|TRBJ1-5|-
CASAETRGGGQPQHF
TGTGCCAGCGCCGAGACTAGGGGGGGCGGTCAGCCCCAGCATTTT
>-|TRBV6-6|TRBJ2-1|-
CASIVGLLDHNEQFF
TGTGCCAGCATAGTAGGACTCCTAGACCACAATGAGCAGTTCTTC
>-|TRBV5-6|TRBJ1-1|-
CASSFDSLNTEAFF
TGTGCCAGCAGCTTCGACAGTCTGAACACTGAAGCTTTCTTT
>-|TRBV7-9|TRBJ2-7|-
CASSISGSTYEQYF
TGTGCCAGCAGCATATCCGGGAGCACCTACGAGCAGTACTTC
>TRBD1|TRBV19|TRBJ1-1|-
CASSIEEVKEGASKTEAFF
TGTGCCAGTAGTATAGAGGAGGTGAAGGAGGGGGCGTCAAAAACTGAAGCTTTCTTT
>-|TRBV15|TRBJ1-5|-
CATSRDPPTFTGNQPQHF
TGTGCCACCAGCAGAGACCCACCAACTTTTACCGGGAATCAGCCCCAGCATTTT
>-|TRBV7-9|TRBJ2-7|large
CASSPSYEQYF
TGTGCCAGCAGCCCTTCCTACGAGCAGTACTTC
>-|TRBV4-2|TRBJ2-7|-
CASSQEAGLSYEQYF
TGTGCCAGCAGCCAAGAAGCTGGGCTATCCTACGAGCAGTACTTC